The sequence of this T cell receptor (beta chain) was determined in a study of radiotherapy plus CTLA-4 blockade in lung cancer (dated by TCRdb to the late 2010s). In the study overall: Among enrolled patients, under 20% had an objective response and approximately 30% reached disease control.

Study-wide findings and limitations: After treatment with radiotherapy and ipilimumab, TCR clones that came from tumors expanded in the peripheral blood. The strongest predictors of response were reported to be early dynamic shifts in blood T cell clones along with a rise in serum interferon-beta following radiation.

The study evaluated CTLA-4 blockade (ipilimumab) given together with focal radiation therapy in patients who had chemo-refractory metastatic non-small-cell lung cancer. V drops 4 bases and J drops 0 bases, leaving 12 bases in between. Including the terminal cysteine and phenylalanine, the CDR3 comprises 15 residues. The CDR3 DNA has 45 bases and is translated from base 1. Reading the germline V gene gives CDR1 SNHLY and CDR2 FYNNEI. The library relied on the immunoSEQ multiplex PCR assay. TCRdb limited this immuneACCESS table to in-frame rearrangements with V and J called. A share of clones is missing; checked studies link under half to unresolved V genes, and the rest is unexplained. In this sample the table shows about 88,000 clones, about two thirds of which occur a single time. More than 12% of the sample is taken by the ten largest. Turning to this clone: The target of this receptor is not known. Base quality data are lacking; no much larger clone is found one base away.

The material sequenced was peripheral blood, taken from a patient treated with radiotherapy plus ipilimumab. The receptor was isolated from a human donor with non-small cell lung cancer that progressed on radiotherapy plus ipilimumab. The sequence links TRBV2 to TRBJ2-5; the D gene is not confidently resolved. The DNA sequence reads TGTGCCAGCAGTGTTCGCGCCCTGTACCAAGAGACCCAGTACTTC. This yields the protein CASSVRALYQETQYF.